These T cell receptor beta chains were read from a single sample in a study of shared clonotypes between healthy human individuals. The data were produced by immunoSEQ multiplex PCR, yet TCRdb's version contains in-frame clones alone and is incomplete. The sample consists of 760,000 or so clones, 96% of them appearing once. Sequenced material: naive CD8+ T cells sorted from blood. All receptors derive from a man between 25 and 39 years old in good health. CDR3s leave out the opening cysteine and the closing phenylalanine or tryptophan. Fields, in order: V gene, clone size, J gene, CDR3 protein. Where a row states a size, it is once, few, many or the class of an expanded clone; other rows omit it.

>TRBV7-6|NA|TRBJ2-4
ASSETSGRGAKNIQY
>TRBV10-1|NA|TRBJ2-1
ASSDVDGAGYNEQF
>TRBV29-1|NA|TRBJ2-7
SVVGGSGSGEQY
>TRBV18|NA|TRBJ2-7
ASSPRRDEQY
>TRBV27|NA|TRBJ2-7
ASYLGQRVYEQYFSWY
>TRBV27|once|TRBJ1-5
ASSLSTGALQPQH
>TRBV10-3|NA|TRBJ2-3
AINREGTDTQY
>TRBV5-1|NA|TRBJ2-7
ASSERPGQGSYEQY
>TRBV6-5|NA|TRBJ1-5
ASTDLRSQH
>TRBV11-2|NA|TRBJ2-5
ASSLPGRSQETQY
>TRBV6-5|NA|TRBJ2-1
ASSTTGGSYNEQF
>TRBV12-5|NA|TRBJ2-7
ASGLGQGSHEQY
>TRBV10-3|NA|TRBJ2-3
AISESKGGTSTVTQY
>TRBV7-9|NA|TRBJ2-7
ASSSTNSYEQY
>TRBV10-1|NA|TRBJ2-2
ASSPLQVSGELF
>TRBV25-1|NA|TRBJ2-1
ASRGLASSSYNEQF
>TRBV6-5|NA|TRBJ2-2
ASSYGEGTGELF
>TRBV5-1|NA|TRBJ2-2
ASSSFGAGSGELF
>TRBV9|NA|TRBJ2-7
ASSVTGLTYEQY
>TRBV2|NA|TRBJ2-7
ASISLQGGYEQY
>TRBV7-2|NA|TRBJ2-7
ASRPELALSSYEQY
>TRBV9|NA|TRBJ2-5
ASSAAGWQETQY
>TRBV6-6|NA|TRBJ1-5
ASSYTDPPQH
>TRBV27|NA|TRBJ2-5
ASSPGGSKETQY